The 3 T cell receptor beta chains reported below all come from one sample, sequenced in a study of beta chain features in type 1 diabetes. Study results and limitations: Within each of all four CD4+ subsets, Type 1 diabetes patients had TCRB CDR3s that were moderately but significantly shorter.

These receptors have no identified antigens. Reverse transcribing all isolated RNA meant expressed TCRB transcripts were sequenced. This table comes from immunoSEQ multiplex PCR, and its TCRdb copy is limited to in-frame clones, with some not included. The table includes 300,000 or so clones, roughly an eighth detected once. The sample comprised naive CD4+ T cells from blood. The receptors shown here come from a young man with type 1 diabetes.

The V gene is TRBV6-1, the J gene TRBJ2-5, with D perhaps TRBD2 (6 bases). From germline, CDR1 is MNHNS and CDR2 SASEGT. This CDR3 has 12 residues. V lost 8 bases and J 3 bases, leaving 10 bases between the germline ends. The CDR3 here is CASRDSEETQYF. CDR3 nucleotides: TGTGCCAGCCGGGACTCAGAAGAGACCCAGTACTTC.

V is TRBV5-4 and J is TRBJ2-3; 7 bases are shared with TRBD2. CDR1 is SGHNT, CDR2 YYREEE, per germline (reference sequence). This CDR3 has 18 residues. V was pared by 0 bases and J by 3 bases, with 13 bases of the junction left unmatched. CDR3 sequence: CASSLAGRGGGSTDTQYF. Here the CDR3 DNA reads TGTGCCAGCAGCTTGGCCGGTCGAGGAGGCGGGAGTACAGATACGCAGTATTTT.

The chain links TRBV9 to TRBJ1-1; a possible D gene is TRBD1 (6 bases). The V and J ends lost 4 bases and 2 bases respectively, with 12 bases between them. The germline V gene has CDR1 SGDLS and CDR2 YYNGEE. The CDR3 loop spans 14 amino acids. CDR3 coding DNA: TGTGCCAGCAGCCCACAACAGGGCAACACTGAAGCTTTCTTT. This gives the protein CASSPQQGNTEAFF. Full variable domain (rest looked up from reference TRBV9 and TRBJ1-1): DSGVTQTPKHLITATGQRVTLRCSPRSGDLSVYWYQQSLDQGLQFLIQYYNGEERAKGNILERFSAQQFPDLHSELNLSSLELGDSALYFCASSPQQGNTEAFFGQGTRLTVV.